A single sample is the source of the 6 T cell receptor beta chains below, sequenced in a study of T cells after yellow fever vaccination. MiXCR was run by TCRdb on the 5' RACE reads, yielding one entry per CDR3 protein. The repertoire consists of 500,000 to 550,000 distinct CDR3 sequences, with just over 20% occurring once and the leading ten covering 15% to 20%. The material was PBMCs, obtained more than 20 days after the first yellow fever vaccination. The receptors were sampled from a man aged 18 to 29 who received the YFV17D yellow fever vaccine.

This clonotype came up many times. This chain uses TRBV6-6 with TRBJ2-5, with D hard to call. The germline V gene encodes CDR1 MNHNY and CDR2 SVGAGI (reference sequence). The V end was cut by 5 bases, the J end by 7 bases, with 14 bases between. This CDR3 has 13 amino acids. CDR3: CASSKSHEGTQYF. In DNA form, the CDR3 reads TGTGCCAGCAGTAAAAGCCACGAAGGGACCCAGTACTTC.

The V call is TRBV7-8, the J call TRBJ1-1, with 9 nucleotides matching TRBD1. CDR3 length: 15 amino acids. J was trimmed by 4 bases and V by 7 bases; bases with no gene match: 10. CDR1 SGHVS and CDR2 FQNEAQ come from the germline V gene. CDR3 residues: CASKNRGQSTTEAFF. The DNA of the CDR3 is TGTGCCAGCAAGAACAGGGGGCAATCCACCACTGAAGCTTTCTTT.

The chain combines TRBV20-1 with TRBJ2-3; 14 bases match TRBD2. From germline, CDR1 is DFQATT and CDR2 SNEGSKA (reference sequence). The length of the CDR3 is 15 residues. The junction had 7 bases not matched to a gene; V was cut back by 5 bases and J by 6 bases. The CDR3 loop reads CSAFGLAGGGDTQYF. The CDR3 nucleotides read TGCAGTGCTTTCGGACTAGCGGGGGGAGGCGATACGCAGTATTTT.

This clonotype was recorded only once. CDR3 sequence: CASSPDRGPQPQHF. The CDR3 DNA is TGTGCCAGCAGCCCAGACAGGGGGCCTCAGCCCCAGCATTTT. V and J are TRBV7-2 and TRBJ1-5; 10 nucleotides match TRBD1. CDR1 is SGHTA and CDR2 is FQGNSA in the germline V gene. The CDR3 is 14 amino acids. J was trimmed by 6 bases and V by 5 bases; bases with no gene match: 4.

V is TRBV9 and J is TRBJ2-7; D is possibly TRBD2 (5 bases). Germline V gene sequence: CDR1 SGDLS, CDR2 YYNGEE. CDR3 length equals 14 residues. The V gene lost 3 bases and the J gene lost 6 bases, with 16 bases spanning the gap. The CDR3 bases are TGTGCCAGCAGCGCGACTGGGAGTACCGGCGAGCAGTACTTC. Protein product: CASSATGSTGEQYF.

This clonotype was counted between two and nine times. The rearrangement uses TRBV7-9 and TRBJ2-3; tentatively, D is TRBD1 or TRBD2 (6 bases each). The CDR3 contains 15 residues. Trimming removed 2 bases at V and 7 bases at J, with 16 bases between. Germline loops: CDR1 SEHNR, CDR2 FQNEAQ (reference sequence). The CDR3, as DNA: TGTGCCAGCAGCTTACTCGGGGGCAGAACTCATACGCAGTATTTT. This encodes CASSLLGGRTHTQYF.